Following are 24 T cell receptor beta chains from one sample sequenced in a study of technical replicates of blood from several donors. Clones were read by immunoSEQ multiplex PCR, and TCRdb kept only the in-frame ones, dropping some. The table lists roughly 90,000 clones, around 90% of them singletons. The specimen was T cells isolated from PBMCs. Receptors originate from a human donor in good health.

The chain uses TRBV4-1 and TRBJ1-5, with D possibly being TRBD1 (5 bases). CDR1 and CDR2 from the germline V gene are MGHRA and YSYEKL. V lost 0 bases and J 5 bases, leaving 14 bases between the germline ends. This CDR3 contains 16 residues. CDR3: CASSQEFAGMYQPQHF. In DNA form, the CDR3 reads TGCGCCAGCAGCCAAGAATTCGCAGGGATGTATCAGCCCCAGCATTTT.

V is TRBV15 and J is TRBJ1-5; 7 bases align to TRBD1. The CDR3 length is 15 residues. J lost 7 bases, V lost 5 bases, and 11 bases had no gene match. CDR1 and CDR2 from the germline V gene are LNHNV and YYDKDF (reference sequence). DNA for the CDR3: TGTGCCACCAGCTATAGACAGGGAATAGAACAGCCCCAGCATTTT. It encodes CATSYRQGIEQPQHF.

V and J are TRBV5-1 and TRBJ2-3, with D tentatively TRBD2 (5 bases). There are 13 residues in the CDR3. V lost 3 bases to trimming and J lost 3 bases, with 8 bases between them. Germline V gene sequence: CDR1 SGHRS, CDR2 YFSETQ. The CDR3 DNA sequence: TGCGCCAGCAGCTACTGGACTACAGATACGCAGTATTTT. Protein sequence: CASSYWTTDTQYF. The variable domain in full, with the rest retrieved from reference TRBV5-1 and TRBJ2-3, is KAGVTQTPRYLIKTRGQQVTLSCSPISGHRSVSWYQQTPGQGLQFLFEYFSETQRNKGNFPGRFSGRQFSNSRSEMNVSTLELGDSALYLCASSYWTTDTQYFGPGTRLTVL.

Note on this clone: A read error may account for a junction end that differs from germline. The CDR3 DNA sequence: TGTGCCAGCAGCGCCGGACAGGGGGTCAGCAGTCAGCCCCAGCATTTT. Residues: CASSAGQGVSSQPQHF. The chain carries TRBV7-8 and TRBJ1-5; 10 bases fit TRBD1. The CDR3 loop spans 16 amino acids. The V gene's germline CDR1 is SGHVS and CDR2 FQNEAQ.

This chain links TRBV10-3 with TRBJ1-2; a possible D gene is TRBD1 (5 bases). Germline-derived CDR1 and CDR2 are ENHRY and SYGVKD. V was shortened by 10 bases and J by 8 bases, with 23 bases between the two germline ends. The CDR3 loop spans 14 amino acids. CDR3 amino acids: CATQGGGSQGGYTF. For the CDR3, the DNA is TGTGCCACCCAGGGCGGGGGGTCCCAAGGCGGCTACACCTTC.

Points on this clone: Germline is not matched at one junction end, which may reflect a read error. The chain recombines TRBV5-6 with TRBJ1-1; no clear D gene. The V gene's germline CDR1 is SGHDT and CDR2 YYEEEE. The CDR3 spans 13 residues. CDR3 residues: CASSFGSDTPTRF. In DNA form, the CDR3 reads TGTGCCAGCAGCTTCGGGAGCGACACTCCTACTCGTTTT.

This clone was seen more than once but under ten times. The rearrangement links TRBV6-1 to TRBJ2-2; D is uncertain. The V end was cut by 5 bases, the J end by 4 bases, with 26 bases between. The CDR3 is 19 amino acids. CDR1 is MNHNS and CDR2 is SASEGT in the germline V gene. For the CDR3, the DNA is TGTGCCAGCAGTCAAGATATGCCTCGTGGAGTCCGAGGCACCGGGGAGCTGTTTTTT. It encodes CASSQDMPRGVRGTGELFF.

CDR3 region: CASSLLTGQGAFF. CDR3 DNA: TGCGCCAGCAGCCTCTTGACAGGGCAGGGGGCTTTCTTT. V is TRBV5-1 and J is TRBJ1-1, with TRBD1 identical over 7 bases. The CDR3 extends over 13 amino acids. CDR1 SGHRS and CDR2 YFSETQ come from the germline V gene. V trimming: 4 bases; J trimming: 11 bases; junction bases outside the gene matches: 11.

The DNA of the CDR3 is TGTGCCAGCAGCTTGGAGGGACAAAGCTCCTACGAGCAGTACTTC. It is translated as CASSLEGQSSYEQYF. V is TRBV5-4 and J is TRBJ2-7, with a weak D call TRBD1 (6 bases). Germline assignment: CDR1 SGHNT and CDR2 YYREEE (reference sequence). The length of the CDR3 is 15 residues. Trimming removed 0 bases at V and 0 bases at J, with 10 bases between.

J is TRBJ2-7 and V is TRBV6-5; D unresolved. The length of the CDR3 is 12 residues. Germline V gene sequence: CDR1 MNHEY, CDR2 SVGAGI. V was cut by 5 bases and J by 4 bases, with 9 bases left in between. CDR3 residues: CASSRGKYEQYF. The CDR3 nucleotides are TGTGCCAGCAGTCGAGGAAAGTACGAGCAGTACTTC.

The chain carries TRBV29-1 and TRBJ1-1, with unresolved D. V was cut by 6 bases and J by 0 bases, with 5 bases left in between. Germline V lookup: CDR1 SQVTM, CDR2 ANQGSEA. The CDR3 spans 11 residues. The CDR3 protein is CSVTVNTEAFF. CDR3 nucleotide sequence: TGCAGCGTCACAGTGAACACTGAAGCTTTCTTT.

V gene TRBV4-1 combines with J gene TRBJ2-3; weak D call: TRBD2 (5 bases). Germline-derived CDR1 and CDR2 are MGHRA and YSYEKL. This CDR3 region has 15 residues. Trimming removed 2 bases from V and 6 bases from J, with 15 bases in between. CDR3 region: CASSQLDRWRDTQYF. The CDR3 DNA reads as TGCGCCAGCAGCCAATTGGACCGTTGGAGGGATACGCAGTATTTT.

The chain links TRBV6-5 to TRBJ1-2; D possibly corresponds to TRBD1 (5 bases). V dropped 2 bases and J dropped 5 bases, with 18 bases sitting between them. CDR1 is MNHEY, CDR2 SVGAGI, per germline. The CDR3 spans 16 residues. CDR3 nucleotide sequence: TGTGCCAGCAGTTACGGGGCACAATCGCTCCGATATGGCTACACCTTC. This encodes CASSYGAQSLRYGYTF.

This chain joins TRBV5-8 and TRBJ2-5, with D possibly being TRBD2 (6 bases). The CDR3 runs to 14 residues. V lost 3 bases to trimming and J lost 2 bases, with 11 bases between them. Germline-derived CDR1 and CDR2 are SGHTS and YDEGEE. CDR3 amino acids: CASSWGDDQETQYF. Written as DNA, the CDR3 is TGTGCCAGCAGCTGGGGGGACGATCAAGAGACCCAGTACTTC.

This sequence joins TRBV7-2 and TRBJ2-5; D unresolved. This CDR3 contains 13 residues. With 1 base removed from V and 5 bases from J, the gap between germline ends came to 8 bases. Per the germline V gene, CDR1 is SGHTA and CDR2 is FQGNSA. The DNA for the CDR3 is TGTGCCAGCAGCTTAGATCCTAGGGAGACCCAGTACTTC. Protein product: CASSLDPRETQYF. Combining the CDR3 with reference TRBV7-2 and TRBJ2-5 gives the whole variable domain GAGVSQSPSNKVTEKGKDVELRCDPISGHTALYWYRQSLGQGLEFLIYFQGNSAPDKSGLPSDRFSAERTGGSVSTLTIQRTQQEDSAVYLCASSLDPRETQYFGPGTRLLVL.

This clone has more than one count but fewer than ten. The CDR3 loop reads CSVDGTGGFTEAFF. The CDR3 region has the DNA TGCAGCGTTGACGGGACAGGGGGCTTCACTGAAGCTTTCTTT. The chain combines TRBV29-1 with TRBJ1-1, with 12 bases identical to TRBD1. The CDR3 extends over 14 amino acids. V dropped 3 bases and J dropped 4; count of bases not matched to a gene: 3. Germline CDR1 and CDR2: SQVTM and ANQGSEA.

This chain links TRBV5-4 with TRBJ1-5; D call uncertain. Germline assignment: CDR1 SGHNT and CDR2 YYREEE (reference sequence). There are 13 residues in the CDR3. V shed 4 bases and J shed 2 bases, with 7 bases lying between them. The CDR3 here is CASSLAGNQPQHF. In DNA form, the CDR3 reads TGTGCCAGCAGCCTGGCGGGCAATCAGCCCCAGCATTTT. Complete variable domain (other parts from reference TRBV5-4 and TRBJ1-5): ETGVTQSPTHLIKTRGQQVTLRCSSQSGHNTVSWYQQALGQGPQFIFQYYREEENGRGNFPPRFSGLQFPNYSSELNVNALELDDSALYLCASSLAGNQPQHFGDGTRLSIL.

The chain uses TRBV12-5 and TRBJ1-2; D remains unclear. CDR1 is LGHNT and CDR2 is FRNRAP in the germline V gene. The V end lost 5 bases, the J end lost 3 bases, and 10 bases lay between the germline ends. The CDR3 has 13 residues. The CDR3 reads CASGTDVDYGYTF. The DNA of the CDR3 is TGTGCTAGTGGTACAGACGTAGACTATGGCTACACCTTC.

CDR3 nucleotide sequence: TGTGCCAGCAGTTCTACCGGGACAGGGAATGAAAAACTGTTTTTT. Translation: CASSSTGTGNEKLFF. The chain joins TRBV6-1 to TRBJ1-4; 9 bases align to TRBD1. Germline values: CDR1 MNHNS, CDR2 SASEGT. The CDR3 totals 15 residues. Trimming cost V 5 bases and J 5 bases; bases outside gene matches: 6.

This chain joins TRBV10-2 and TRBJ1-3; TRBD1 might be the D (5 bases). Trimming left V 9 bases short and J 7 bases short, with 13 bases between. Per the germline V gene, CDR1 is WSHSY and CDR2 is SAAADI. CDR3 length equals 12 residues. The chain's CDR3 is CASGAAGNTIYF. CDR3 nucleotides: TGCGCCAGTGGGGCCGCCGGGAACACCATATATTTT.

J is TRBJ1-1 and V is TRBV10-2; D possibly corresponds to TRBD1 (6 bases). This CDR3 spans 16 amino acids. CDR1 and CDR2 (germline): WSHSY, SAAADI. Trimming took off 2 bases at V and 0 bases at J, with 13 bases between the two ends. CDR3 region: CASSERGGNLNTEAFF. The CDR3, as DNA: TGCGCCAGCAGTGAGCGGGGGGGCAACTTGAACACTGAAGCTTTCTTT.

The chain has TRBV14 and TRBJ1-4; 7 bases line up with TRBD1. Germline V gene sequence: CDR1 SGHDN, CDR2 FVKESK. J was trimmed by 5 bases and V by 0 bases; bases with no gene match: 3. The CDR3 totals 15 residues. Here the CDR3 reads CASSQEWDRNEKLFF. CDR3 bases: TGTGCCAGCAGCCAAGAATGGGACAGAAATGAAAAACTGTTTTTT.

The chain employs TRBV28 and TRBJ2-7; TRBD2 aligns across 7 bases. V shed 3 bases and J 1 base; nucleotides not matched to a gene: 6. The V gene's germline CDR1 is MDHEN and CDR2 SYDVKM. This CDR3 has 15 amino acids. The CDR3 sequence: CASSFSSGFSYEQYF. CDR3 bases: TGTGCCAGCAGTTTCTCTAGCGGATTTTCCTACGAGCAGTACTTC.

The chain is built from TRBV7-6 and TRBJ1-4; D is perhaps TRBD1 (5 bases). Trimming removed 6 bases from V and 8 bases from J, with 16 bases in between. Germline CDR1 SGHVS, CDR2 FNYEAQ. The CDR3 extends over 14 amino acids. In DNA form, the CDR3 reads TGTGCCAGCAGTCTCGGGCAGGGAAGGGAAAAACTGTTTTTT. It translates to CASSLGQGREKLFF.